The rows below give T cell receptor beta chains drawn from one sample of a study of blood T cell repertoires in COVID-19. Profiled with immunoSEQ multiplex PCR; TCRdb holds only in-frame clones, not every one. This table holds 490,000 or so clones, more than 85% found once. What was sequenced was PBMCs or T cells enriched from blood (not recorded which). The receptors derive from a woman aged 55-70 years who had recovered from COVID-19. CDR3s leave out the opening cysteine and the closing phenylalanine or tryptophan.

J gene	V gene	CDR3 protein
TRBJ2-3	TRBV27	ASSLRSTDTQY
TRBJ2-2	TRBV5-4	ASSPRTGWDTGELF
TRBJ1-1	TRBV5-1	ASSLGQPSPEAF
TRBJ2-1	TRBV9	ASSVGSGGTSGEQF
TRBJ1-2	TRBV5-1	ASSWTGAAWDGYT
TRBJ1-5	TRBV5-1	ASSRTGNQPQH
TRBJ1-5	TRBV2	ASSGTGASNQPQH
TRBJ1-3	TRBV2	ASSATVSGNTIY
TRBJ1-3	TRBV5-1	ASSLGATGTGQNTIY
TRBJ1-1	TRBV27	ATWRGRGTEAF
TRBJ1-2	TRBV7-9	ASSLTMESEGNYGYT
TRBJ1-5	TRBV7-4	ASRTGQGGELYQPQH
TRBJ2-7	TRBV6-5	ASSRTVGYEQY
TRBJ2-1	TRBV19	ASSTLGLAGGRNEQF
TRBJ2-5	TRBV18	ASSPDYETQY
TRBJ2-3	TRBV29-1	SVEFSSGGRTDTQY
TRBJ1-6	TRBV6-1	ASSGGQSSYNSPLH
TRBJ2-5	TRBV29-1	SVLGGERGETQY